This T cell receptor (beta chain) was documented in a study of T cell repertoires in cytomegalovirus infection. Study in general: CMV infection together with matching HLA type was indicated by public TCR beta signatures.

Study-wide results and caveats: CMV-specific TCR beta clonotypes restricted by HLA-C were the ones dominating the ex vivo response. The cumulative frequency of public TCR beta families identified carriers of CMV plus the relevant HLA.

This clonotype was detected many times. What it binds is unknown. Via MiXCR, TCRdb re-called the reads, giving one row per CDR3 protein. In the table there are about 680,000 distinct CDR3 sequences, roughly a quarter of which are singletons. V gave up 5 bases and J gave up 7 bases, with 12 bases separating them. The CDR3 runs 13 residues. Sequenced material: CD8+ T cells from PBMCs. The chain has TRBV12-3 or TRBV12-4 and TRBJ1-5; the D is unclear. The TCR sequence derives from a human donor in good health (CMV status not recorded). Some clones in this sample may be carry-over from other donors' samples. CDR3 sequence reads: CASSPGRIQPQHF. CDR3 DNA sequence: TGTGCCAGCAGTCCCGGGAGGATCCAGCCCCAGCATTTT.